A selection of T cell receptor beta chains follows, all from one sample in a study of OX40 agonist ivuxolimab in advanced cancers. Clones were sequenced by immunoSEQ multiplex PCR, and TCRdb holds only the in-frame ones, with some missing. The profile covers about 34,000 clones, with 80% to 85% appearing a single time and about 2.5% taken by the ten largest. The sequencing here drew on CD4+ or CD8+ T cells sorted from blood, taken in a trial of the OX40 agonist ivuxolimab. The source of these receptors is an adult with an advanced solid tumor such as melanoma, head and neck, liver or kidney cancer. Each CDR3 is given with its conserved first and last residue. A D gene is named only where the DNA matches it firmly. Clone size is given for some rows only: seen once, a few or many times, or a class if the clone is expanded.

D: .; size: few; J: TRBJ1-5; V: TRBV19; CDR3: CASRIFVGQPQHF; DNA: TGTGCCAGTAGAATATTCGTCGGTCAGCCCCAGCATTTT
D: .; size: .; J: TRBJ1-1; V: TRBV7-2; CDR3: CASSLAGTTGWAFF; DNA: TGTGCCAGCAGCTTAGCTGGGACAACCGGATGGGCTTTCTTT
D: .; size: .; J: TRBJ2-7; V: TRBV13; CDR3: CASSLKGVYEQYF; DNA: TGTGCCAGCAGCTTAAAGGGGGTCTACGAGCAGTACTTC
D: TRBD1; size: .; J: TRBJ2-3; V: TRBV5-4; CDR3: CASSPGQGSFNGDTQYF; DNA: TGTGCCAGCAGCCCCGGACAGGGGAGTTTTAACGGGGATACGCAGTATTTT
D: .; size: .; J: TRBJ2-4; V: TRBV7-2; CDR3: CASSLGGNIQYF; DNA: TGTGCCAGCAGCTTAGGGGGAAACATTCAGTACTTC
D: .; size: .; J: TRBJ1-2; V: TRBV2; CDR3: CASSRQEGGYTF; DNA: TGTGCCAGCAGTCGACAGGAAGGAGGCTACACCTTC
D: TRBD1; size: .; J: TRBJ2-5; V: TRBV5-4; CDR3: CASSTGGQIETQYF; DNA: TGTGCCAGCAGCACTGGGGGACAGATAGAGACCCAGTACTTC
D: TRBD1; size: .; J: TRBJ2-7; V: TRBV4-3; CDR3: CASSQDLDRAGYF; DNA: TGCGCCAGCAGCCAAGATCTCGACAGGGCTGGGTACTTC
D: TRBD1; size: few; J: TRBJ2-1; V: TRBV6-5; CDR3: CASRPRTGSYNEQFF; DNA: TGTGCCAGCAGACCCAGGACAGGCTCCTACAATGAGCAGTTCTTC
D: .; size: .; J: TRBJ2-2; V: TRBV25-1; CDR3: CASTRGGSPGELFF; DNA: TGTGCCAGCACCCGTGGGGGTAGCCCCGGGGAGCTGTTTTTT
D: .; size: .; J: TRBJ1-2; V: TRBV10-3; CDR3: CAISEDRLHRRGYTF; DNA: TGTGCCATCAGTGAGGACAGACTCCACCGTAGAGGCTACACCTTC
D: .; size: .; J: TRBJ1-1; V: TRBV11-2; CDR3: CASGLYTEAFF; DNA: TGTGCCAGCGGATTATACACTGAAGCTTTCTTT
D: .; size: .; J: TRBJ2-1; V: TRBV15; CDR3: CATSRDEDFNEQFF; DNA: TGTGCCACCAGCAGAGATGAGGATTTCAATGAGCAGTTCTTC
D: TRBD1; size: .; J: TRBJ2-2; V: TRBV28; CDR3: CASSLGGTGGSGELFF; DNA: TGTGCCAGCAGTTTGGGCGGGACAGGGGGGTCCGGGGAGCTGTTTTTT
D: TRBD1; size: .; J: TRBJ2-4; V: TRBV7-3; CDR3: CASSARTGNIQYF; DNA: TGTGCCAGCAGCGCAAGGACAGGAAACATTCAGTACTTC
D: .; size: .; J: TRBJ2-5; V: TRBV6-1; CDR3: CASAAGGAQETQYF; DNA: TGTGCCAGTGCCGCCGGGGGAGCCCAAGAGACCCAGTACTTC
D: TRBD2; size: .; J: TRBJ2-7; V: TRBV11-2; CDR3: CASSSIVAGGGEQYF; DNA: TGTGCCAGCAGCTCTATCGTAGCGGGAGGGGGCGAGCAGTACTTC
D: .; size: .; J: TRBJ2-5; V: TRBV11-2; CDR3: CASTEVGAQETQYF; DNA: TGTGCCAGCACCGAGGTGGGGGCCCAAGAGACCCAGTACTTC
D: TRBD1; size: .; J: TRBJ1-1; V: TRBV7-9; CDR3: CASSFTGASTEAFF; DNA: TGTGCCAGCAGCTTCACAGGGGCGAGCACTGAAGCTTTCTTT
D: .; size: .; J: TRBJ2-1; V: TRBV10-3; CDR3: CAIKPVPQGGEQFF; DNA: TGTGCCATCAAACCGGTACCCCAGGGGGGTGAGCAGTTCTTC
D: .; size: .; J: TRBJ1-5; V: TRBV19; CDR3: CASSIIRTSNQPQHF; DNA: TGTGCCAGTAGCATCATCCGGACGAGCAATCAGCCCCAGCATTTT
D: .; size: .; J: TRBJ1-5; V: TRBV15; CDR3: CATSRADQPQHF; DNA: TGTGCCACCAGCAGAGCAGATCAGCCCCAGCATTTT
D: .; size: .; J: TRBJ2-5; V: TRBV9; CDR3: CASSGGQFQETQYF; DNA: TGTGCCAGCAGCGGCGGACAGTTCCAAGAGACCCAGTACTTC
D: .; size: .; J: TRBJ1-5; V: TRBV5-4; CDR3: CASSTDPVGNQPQHF; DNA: TGTGCCAGCAGCACCGACCCGGTCGGCAATCAGCCCCAGCATTTT
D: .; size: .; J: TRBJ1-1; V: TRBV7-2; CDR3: CASAGLRHSNTEAFF; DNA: TGTGCCAGCGCGGGGCTTCGCCATTCTAACACTGAAGCTTTCTTT
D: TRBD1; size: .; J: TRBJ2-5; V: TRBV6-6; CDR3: CASSYPGQQETQYF; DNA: TGTGCCAGCAGTTACCCGGGACAGCAAGAGACCCAGTACTTC
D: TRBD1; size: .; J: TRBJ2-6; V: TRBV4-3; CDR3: CASSQAPGGSGANVLTF; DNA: TGCGCCAGCAGCCAAGCTCCAGGGGGATCTGGGGCCAACGTCCTGACTTTC
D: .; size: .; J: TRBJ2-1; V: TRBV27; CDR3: CASSRRGPRISYNEQFF; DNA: TGTGCCAGCAGTCGGCGGGGGCCACGAATCTCCTACAATGAGCAGTTCTTC
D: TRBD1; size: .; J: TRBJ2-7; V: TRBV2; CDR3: CASSEGQGATYEQYF; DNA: TGTGCCAGCAGTGAAGGCCAGGGGGCCACCTACGAGCAGTACTTC
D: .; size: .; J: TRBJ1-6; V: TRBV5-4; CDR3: CASSLAGILNSPLHF; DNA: TGTGCCAGCAGCTTGGCAGGGATTCTGAATTCACCCCTCCACTTT
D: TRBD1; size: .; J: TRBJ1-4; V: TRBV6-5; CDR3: CASAWQGANEKLFF; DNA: TGTGCCAGCGCCTGGCAGGGGGCTAATGAAAAACTGTTTTTT
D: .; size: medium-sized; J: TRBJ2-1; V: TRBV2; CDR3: CASTSTLTAKNEQFF; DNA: TGTGCCAGCACTAGTACGCTGACGGCCAAGAATGAGCAGTTCTTC
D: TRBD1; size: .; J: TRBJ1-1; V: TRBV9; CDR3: CASSARQGLNTEAFF; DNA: TGTGCCAGCAGCGCTAGACAGGGATTGAACACTGAAGCTTTCTTT
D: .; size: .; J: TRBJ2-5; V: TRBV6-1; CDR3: CASKLDSPGETQYF; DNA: TGTGCCAGCAAATTGGACAGCCCCGGGGAGACCCAGTACTTC
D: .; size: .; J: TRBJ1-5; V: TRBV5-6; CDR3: CASSLSGRVQIQPQHF; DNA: TGTGCCAGCAGCTTGTCGGGGAGGGTACAGATTCAGCCCCAGCATTTT
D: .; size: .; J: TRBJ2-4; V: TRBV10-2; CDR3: CASSESEHPDKNIQYF; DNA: TGCGCCAGCAGTGAGTCGGAACACCCTGACAAAAACATTCAGTACTTC
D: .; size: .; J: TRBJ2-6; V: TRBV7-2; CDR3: CASSYRTAKAGANVLTF; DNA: TGTGCCAGCAGCTACCGGACGGCGAAAGCTGGGGCCAACGTCCTGACTTTC
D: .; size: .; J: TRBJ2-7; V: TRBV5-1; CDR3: CASSRGGDYEQYF; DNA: TGCGCCAGCAGTCGGGGTGGGGACTACGAGCAGTACTTC
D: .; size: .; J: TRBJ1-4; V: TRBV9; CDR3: CASSSSGGTSEKLFF; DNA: TGTGCCAGCAGCTCAAGTGGGGGAACGAGTGAAAAACTGTTTTTT
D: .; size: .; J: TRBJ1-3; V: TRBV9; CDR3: CASSPPTGGTGNTIYF; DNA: TGTGCCAGCAGCCCCCCAACGGGGGGGACTGGAAACACCATATATTTT
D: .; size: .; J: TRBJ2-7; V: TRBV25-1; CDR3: CASGTDSSYEQYF; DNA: TGTGCCAGCGGCACGGACAGCTCCTACGAGCAGTACTTC
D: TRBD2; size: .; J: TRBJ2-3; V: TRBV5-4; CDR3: CASSTLAGDTDTQYF; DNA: TGTGCCAGCAGCACACTAGCGGGGGACACAGATACGCAGTATTTT
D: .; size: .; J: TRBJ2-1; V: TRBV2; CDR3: CASRQLQEGHEQFF; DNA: TGTGCCAGCAGGCAGCTACAGGAGGGCCATGAGCAGTTCTTC
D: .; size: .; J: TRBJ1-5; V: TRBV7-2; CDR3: CASSDLPQHNQPQHF; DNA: TGTGCCAGCAGCGATTTGCCACAGCACAATCAGCCCCAGCATTTT
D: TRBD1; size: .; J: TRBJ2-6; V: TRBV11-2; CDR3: CASSLGQGGISGANVLTF; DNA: TGTGCCAGCAGCTTAGGACAGGGGGGAATATCTGGGGCCAACGTCCTGACTTTC